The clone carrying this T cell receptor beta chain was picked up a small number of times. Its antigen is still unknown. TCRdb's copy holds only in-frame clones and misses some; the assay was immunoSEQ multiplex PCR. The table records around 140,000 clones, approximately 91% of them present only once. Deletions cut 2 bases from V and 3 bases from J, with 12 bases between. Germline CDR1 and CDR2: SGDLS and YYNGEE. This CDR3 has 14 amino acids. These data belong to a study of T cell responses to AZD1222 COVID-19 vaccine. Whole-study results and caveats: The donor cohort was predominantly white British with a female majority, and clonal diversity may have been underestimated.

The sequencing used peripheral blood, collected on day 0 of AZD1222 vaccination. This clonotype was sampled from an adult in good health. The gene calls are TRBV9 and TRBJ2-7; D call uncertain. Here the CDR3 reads CASSVEDLGYEQYF. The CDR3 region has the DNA TGTGCCAGCAGCGTCGAAGACCTAGGCTACGAGCAGTACTTC.